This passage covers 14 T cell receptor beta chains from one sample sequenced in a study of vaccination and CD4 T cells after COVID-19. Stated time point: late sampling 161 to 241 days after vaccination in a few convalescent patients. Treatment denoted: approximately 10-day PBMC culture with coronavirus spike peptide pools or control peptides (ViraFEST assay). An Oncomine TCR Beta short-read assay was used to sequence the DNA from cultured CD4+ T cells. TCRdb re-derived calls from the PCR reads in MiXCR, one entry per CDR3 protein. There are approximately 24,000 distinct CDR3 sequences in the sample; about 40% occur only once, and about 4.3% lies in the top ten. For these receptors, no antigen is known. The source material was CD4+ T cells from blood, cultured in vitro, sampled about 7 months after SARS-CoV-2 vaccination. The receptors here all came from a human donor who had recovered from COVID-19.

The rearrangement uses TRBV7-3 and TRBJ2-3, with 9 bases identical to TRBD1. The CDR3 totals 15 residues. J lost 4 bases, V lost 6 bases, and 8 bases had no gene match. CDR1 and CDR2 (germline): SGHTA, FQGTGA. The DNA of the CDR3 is TGTGCCAGCAGTTACTTGGGACAGGGATCAGATACGCAGTATTTT. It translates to CASSYLGQGSDTQYF.

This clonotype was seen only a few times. CDR3 DNA: TGCAGTGCTAGAGAGGGTAACTACAATGAGCAGTTCTTC. This translates into CSAREGNYNEQFF. The V call is TRBV20-1, the J call TRBJ2-1, with no clear D. Germline V gives CDR1 DFQATT, CDR2 SNEGSKA (reference sequence). Trimming removed 0 bases at V and 3 bases at J, with 6 bases between. This CDR3 spans 13 amino acids.

The CDR3 is CSATQGGDNYGYTF. CDR3 nucleotide sequence: TGCAGTGCTACCCAGGGGGGGGATAACTATGGCTACACCTTC. The chain uses TRBV20-1 and TRBJ1-2, with 7 positions matching TRBD1. The junction had 6 bases not matched to a gene; V was cut back by 4 bases and J by 1 base. Germline CDR1 DFQATT, CDR2 SNEGSKA (reference sequence). The CDR3 consists of 14 residues.

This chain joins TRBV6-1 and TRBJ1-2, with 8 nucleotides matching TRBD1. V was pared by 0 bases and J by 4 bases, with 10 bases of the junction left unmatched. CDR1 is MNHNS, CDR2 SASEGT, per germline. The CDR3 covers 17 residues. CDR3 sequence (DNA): TGTGCCAGCAGTGAAGCGAGACCCCAGACAGGGGCCTATGGCTACACCTTC. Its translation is CASSEARPQTGAYGYTF.

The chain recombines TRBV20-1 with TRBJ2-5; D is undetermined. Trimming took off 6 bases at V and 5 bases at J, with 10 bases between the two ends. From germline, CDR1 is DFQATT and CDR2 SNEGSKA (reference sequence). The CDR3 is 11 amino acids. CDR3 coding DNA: TGCAGTGCCCGATACTTGGAGACCCAGTACTTC. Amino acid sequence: CSARYLETQYF.

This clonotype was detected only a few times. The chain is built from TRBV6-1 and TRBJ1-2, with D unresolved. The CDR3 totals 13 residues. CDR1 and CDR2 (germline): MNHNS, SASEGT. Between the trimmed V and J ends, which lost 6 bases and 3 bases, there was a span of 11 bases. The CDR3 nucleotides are TGTGCCAGCAGACCCAGGAGGGACTATGGCTACACCTTC. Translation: CASRPRRDYGYTF.

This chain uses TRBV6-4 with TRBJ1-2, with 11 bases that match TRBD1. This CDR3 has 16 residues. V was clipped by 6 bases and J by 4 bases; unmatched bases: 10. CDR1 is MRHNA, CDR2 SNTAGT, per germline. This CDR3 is CASRPPGGTGGYGYTF. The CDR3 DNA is TGTGCCAGCAGGCCTCCCGGCGGGACAGGGGGCTATGGCTACACCTTC.

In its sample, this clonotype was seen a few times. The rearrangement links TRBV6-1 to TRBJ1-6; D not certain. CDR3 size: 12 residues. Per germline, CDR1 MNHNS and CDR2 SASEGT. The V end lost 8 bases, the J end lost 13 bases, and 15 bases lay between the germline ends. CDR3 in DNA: TGTGCCAGCCAGACGGGTTTTAAGCCCCTCCACTTT. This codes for CASQTGFKPLHF.

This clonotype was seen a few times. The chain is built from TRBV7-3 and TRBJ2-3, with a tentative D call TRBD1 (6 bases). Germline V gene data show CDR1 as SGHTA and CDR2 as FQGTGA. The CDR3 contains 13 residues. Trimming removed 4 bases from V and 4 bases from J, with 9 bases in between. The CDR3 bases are TGTGCCAGCAGCTCTTCAGGGGCAGATACGCAGTATTTT. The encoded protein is CASSSSGADTQYF.

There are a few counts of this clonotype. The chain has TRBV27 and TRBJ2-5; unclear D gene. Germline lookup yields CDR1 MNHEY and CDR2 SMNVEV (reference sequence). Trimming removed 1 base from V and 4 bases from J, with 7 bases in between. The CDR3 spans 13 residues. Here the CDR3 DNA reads TGTGCCAGCAGTTTATATTTGGGAGAGACCCAGTACTTC. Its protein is CASSLYLGETQYF.

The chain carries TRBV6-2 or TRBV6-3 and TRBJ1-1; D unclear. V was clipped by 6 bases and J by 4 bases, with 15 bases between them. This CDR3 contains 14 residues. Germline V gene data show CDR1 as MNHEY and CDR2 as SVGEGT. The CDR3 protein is CASSSGRLTTEAFF. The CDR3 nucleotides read TGTGCCAGCAGCTCGGGCAGGCTCACCACTGAAGCTTTCTTT.

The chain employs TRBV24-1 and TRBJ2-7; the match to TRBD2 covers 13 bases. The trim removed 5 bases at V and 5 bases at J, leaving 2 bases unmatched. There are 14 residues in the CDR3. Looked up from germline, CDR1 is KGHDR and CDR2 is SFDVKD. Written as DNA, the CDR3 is TGTGCCACCAGTGGGACTAGCGGGAGTAACGAGCAGTACTTC. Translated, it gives CATSGTSGSNEQYF.

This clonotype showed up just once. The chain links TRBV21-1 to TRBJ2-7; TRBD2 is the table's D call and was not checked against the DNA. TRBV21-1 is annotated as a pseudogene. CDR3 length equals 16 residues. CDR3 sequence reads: CASSKAASGFPYEQYF. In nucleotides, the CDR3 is TGTGCCAGCAGCAAAGCGGCTAGCGGGTTCCCCTACGAGCAGTACTTC.

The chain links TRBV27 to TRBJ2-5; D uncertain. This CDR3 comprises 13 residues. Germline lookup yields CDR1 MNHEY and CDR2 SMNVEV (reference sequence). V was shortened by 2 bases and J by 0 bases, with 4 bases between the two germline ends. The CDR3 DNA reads TGTGCCAGCAGTTTACGTGACCAAGAGACCCAGTACTTC. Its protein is CASSLRDQETQYF.